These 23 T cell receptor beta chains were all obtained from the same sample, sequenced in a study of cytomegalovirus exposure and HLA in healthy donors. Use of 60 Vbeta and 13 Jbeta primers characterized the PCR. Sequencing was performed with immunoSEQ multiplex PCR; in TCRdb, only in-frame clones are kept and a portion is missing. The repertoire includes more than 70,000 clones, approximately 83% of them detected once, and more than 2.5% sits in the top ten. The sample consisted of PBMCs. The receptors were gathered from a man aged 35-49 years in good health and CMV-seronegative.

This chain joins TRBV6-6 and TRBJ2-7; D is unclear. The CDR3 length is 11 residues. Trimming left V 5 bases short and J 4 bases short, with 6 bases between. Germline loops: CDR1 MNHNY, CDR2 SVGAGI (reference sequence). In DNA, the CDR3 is TGTGCCAGCAGTACAATTTACGAGCAGTACTTC. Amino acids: CASSTIYEQYF.

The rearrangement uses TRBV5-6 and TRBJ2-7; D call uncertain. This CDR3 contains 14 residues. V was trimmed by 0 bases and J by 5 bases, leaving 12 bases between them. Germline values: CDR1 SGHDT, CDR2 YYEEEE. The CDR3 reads CASSLEFRLDEQYF. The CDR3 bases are TGTGCCAGCAGCTTGGAATTCAGGCTTGACGAGCAGTACTTC.

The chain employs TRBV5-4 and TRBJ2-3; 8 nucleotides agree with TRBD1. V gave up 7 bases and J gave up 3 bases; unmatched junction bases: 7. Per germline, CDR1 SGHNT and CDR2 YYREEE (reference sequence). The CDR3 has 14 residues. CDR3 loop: CASAPGGRTDTQYF. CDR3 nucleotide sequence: TGTGCCAGCGCTCCAGGGGGCCGGACAGATACGCAGTATTTT.

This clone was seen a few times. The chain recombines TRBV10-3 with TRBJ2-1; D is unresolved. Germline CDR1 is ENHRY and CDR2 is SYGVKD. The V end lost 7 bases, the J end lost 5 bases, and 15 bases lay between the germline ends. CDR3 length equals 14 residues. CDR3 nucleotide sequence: TGTGCCATCACCGATGACACCAGTAACAATGAGCAGTTCTTC. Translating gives CAITDDTSNNEQFF.

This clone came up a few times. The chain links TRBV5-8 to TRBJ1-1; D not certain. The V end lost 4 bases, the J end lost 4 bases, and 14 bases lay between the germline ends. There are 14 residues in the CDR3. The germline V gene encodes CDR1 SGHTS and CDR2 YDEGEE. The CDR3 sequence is CASSMGWRVTEAFF. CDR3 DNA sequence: TGTGCCAGCAGCATGGGGTGGAGGGTCACTGAAGCTTTCTTT.

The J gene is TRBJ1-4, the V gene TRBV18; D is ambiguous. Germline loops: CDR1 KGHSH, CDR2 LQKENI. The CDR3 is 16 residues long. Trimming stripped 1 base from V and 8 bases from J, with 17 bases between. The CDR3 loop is CASSPRPGTASEKLFF. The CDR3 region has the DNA TGTGCCAGCTCACCACGCCCGGGAACAGCTTCCGAAAAACTGTTTTTT.

CDR3 coding DNA: TGTGCCAGCAGTTCCGGGGGGGCAGAGAAGAATGAGCAGTTCTTC. This translates into CASSSGGAEKNEQFF. The chain joins TRBV27 to TRBJ2-1; 8 nucleotides agree with TRBD2. The trim removed 4 bases at V and 7 bases at J, leaving 9 bases unmatched. In germline, CDR1 is MNHEY, CDR2 SMNVEV (reference sequence). The CDR3 has 15 residues.

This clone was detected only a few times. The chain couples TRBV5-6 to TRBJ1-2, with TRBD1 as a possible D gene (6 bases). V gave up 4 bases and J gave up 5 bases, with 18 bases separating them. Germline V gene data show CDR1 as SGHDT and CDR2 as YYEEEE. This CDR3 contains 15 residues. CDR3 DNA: TGTGCCAGCAGCCCCCGGGACACTCTTAGATATGGCTACACCTTC. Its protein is CASSPRDTLRYGYTF.

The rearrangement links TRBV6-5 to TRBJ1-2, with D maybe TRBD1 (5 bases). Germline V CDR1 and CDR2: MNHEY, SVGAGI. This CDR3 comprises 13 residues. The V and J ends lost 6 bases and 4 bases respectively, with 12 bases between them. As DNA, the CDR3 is TGTGCCAGCAGGGGGCGGGGCCCCTATGGCTACACCTTC. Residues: CASRGRGPYGYTF.

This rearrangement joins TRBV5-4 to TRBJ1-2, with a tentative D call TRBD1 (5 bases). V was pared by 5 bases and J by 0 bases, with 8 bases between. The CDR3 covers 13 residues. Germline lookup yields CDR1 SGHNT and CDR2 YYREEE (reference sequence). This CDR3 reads CASRTEANYGYTF. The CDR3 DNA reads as TGTGCCAGCAGGACAGAGGCTAACTATGGCTACACCTTC.

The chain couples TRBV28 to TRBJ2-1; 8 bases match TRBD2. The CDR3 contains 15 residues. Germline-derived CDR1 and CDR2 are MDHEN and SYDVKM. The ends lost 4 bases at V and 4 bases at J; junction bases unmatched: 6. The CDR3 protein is CASSYRGGLYNEQFF. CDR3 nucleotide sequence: TGTGCCAGCAGTTATCGGGGGGGCCTTTACAATGAGCAGTTCTTC.

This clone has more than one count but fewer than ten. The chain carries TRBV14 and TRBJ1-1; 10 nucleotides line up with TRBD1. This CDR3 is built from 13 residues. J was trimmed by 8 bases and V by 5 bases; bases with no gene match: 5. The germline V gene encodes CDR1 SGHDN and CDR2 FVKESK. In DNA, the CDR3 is TGTGCCAGCAGCTCCGGGACAGGGGAAGAAGCTTTCTTT. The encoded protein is CASSSGTGEEAFF.

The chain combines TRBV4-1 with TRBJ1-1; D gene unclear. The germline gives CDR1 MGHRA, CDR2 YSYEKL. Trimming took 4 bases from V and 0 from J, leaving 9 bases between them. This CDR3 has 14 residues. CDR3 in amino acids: CASSLGIVNTEAFF. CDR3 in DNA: TGCGCCAGCAGCCTCGGGATCGTGAACACTGAAGCTTTCTTT.

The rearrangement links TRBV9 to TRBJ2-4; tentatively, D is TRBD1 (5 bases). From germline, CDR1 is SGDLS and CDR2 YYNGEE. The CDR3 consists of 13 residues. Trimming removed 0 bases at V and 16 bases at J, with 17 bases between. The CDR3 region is CASSVDGTRAKYF. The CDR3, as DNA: TGTGCCAGCAGCGTAGATGGCACCAGGGCGAAATACTTC.

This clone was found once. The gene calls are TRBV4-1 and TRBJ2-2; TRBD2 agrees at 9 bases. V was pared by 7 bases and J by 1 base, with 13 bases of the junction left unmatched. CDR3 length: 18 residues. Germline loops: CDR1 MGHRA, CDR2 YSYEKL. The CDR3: CASTPKWSSGVNTGELFF. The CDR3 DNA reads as TGCGCCAGCACCCCCAAGTGGTCTAGCGGGGTGAACACCGGGGAGCTGTTTTTT.

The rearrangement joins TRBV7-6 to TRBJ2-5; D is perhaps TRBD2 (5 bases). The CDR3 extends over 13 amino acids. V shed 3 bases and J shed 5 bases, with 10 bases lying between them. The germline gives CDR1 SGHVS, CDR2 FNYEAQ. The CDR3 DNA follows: TGTGCCAGCAGCTTCTCCGGGAAGGAGACCCAGTACTTC. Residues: CASSFSGKETQYF.

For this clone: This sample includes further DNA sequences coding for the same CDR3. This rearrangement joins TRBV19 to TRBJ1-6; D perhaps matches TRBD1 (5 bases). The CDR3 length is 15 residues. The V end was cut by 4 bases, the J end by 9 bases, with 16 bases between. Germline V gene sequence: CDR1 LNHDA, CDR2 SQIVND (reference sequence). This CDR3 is CASSNLDRGVSPLHF. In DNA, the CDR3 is TGTGCCAGTAGTAACCTCGACAGAGGAGTTTCACCCCTCCACTTT.

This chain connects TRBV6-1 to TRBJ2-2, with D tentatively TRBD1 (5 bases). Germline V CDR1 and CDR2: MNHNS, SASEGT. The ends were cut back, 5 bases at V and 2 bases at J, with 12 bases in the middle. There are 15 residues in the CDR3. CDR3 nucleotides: TGTGCCAGCAGTCAGGGTTTAATAAACACCGGGGAGCTGTTTTTT. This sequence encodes CASSQGLINTGELFF.

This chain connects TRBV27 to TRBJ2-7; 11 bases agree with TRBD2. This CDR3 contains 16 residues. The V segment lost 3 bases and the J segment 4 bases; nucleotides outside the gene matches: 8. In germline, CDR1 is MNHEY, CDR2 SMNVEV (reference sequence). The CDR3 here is CASSFTLAGDRYEQYF. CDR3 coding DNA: TGTGCCAGCAGTTTTACACTAGCGGGGGACAGGTACGAGCAGTACTTC.

This CDR3 reads CASSIVWDRALGGELFF. DNA for the CDR3: TGTGCCAGTAGTATAGTATGGGACAGGGCTTTGGGAGGGGAGCTGTTTTTT. The gene calls are TRBV19 and TRBJ2-2; 9 positions match TRBD1. V was pared by 1 base and J by 8 bases, with 11 bases of the junction left unmatched. There are 17 residues in the CDR3. Looked up from germline, CDR1 is LNHDA and CDR2 is SQIVND (reference sequence).

CDR3: CASSQGSSYNEQFF. The DNA for the CDR3 is TGTGCCAGCAGCCAGGGGAGCTCCTACAATGAGCAGTTCTTC. V is TRBV7-7 and J is TRBJ2-1; tentative D call: TRBD1 (6 bases). The CDR3 is made up of 14 amino acids. The V and J ends lost 5 bases and 0 bases respectively, with 8 bases between them. Germline CDR1 is SSHAT and CDR2 is FNYEAQ (reference sequence).

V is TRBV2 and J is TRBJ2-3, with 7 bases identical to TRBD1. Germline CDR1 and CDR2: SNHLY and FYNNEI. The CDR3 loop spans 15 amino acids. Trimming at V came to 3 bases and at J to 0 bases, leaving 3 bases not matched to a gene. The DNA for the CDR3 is TGTGCCAGCAGTGAGGGACAGATTAGCACAGATACGCAGTATTTT. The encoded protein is CASSEGQISTDTQYF.

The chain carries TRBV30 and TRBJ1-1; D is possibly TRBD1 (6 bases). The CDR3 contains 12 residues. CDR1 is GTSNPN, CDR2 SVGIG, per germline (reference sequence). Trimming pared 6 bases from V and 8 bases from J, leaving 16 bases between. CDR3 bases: TGTGCCTGTACAGGGTTTCTAGGCGAAGCTTTCTTT. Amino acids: CACTGFLGEAFF.